The entry below gives a single T cell receptor beta chain sequence along with its context. The data were obtained in a study of blood T cell repertoires in COVID-19. At the level of the study: Acute and convalescent COVID-19 samples came from the United States, Italy and Spain. PBMCs, B-cell-depleted T cells, or T cells provided the cDNA or gDNA that made up the material.

The trim removed 8 bases at V and 7 bases at J, leaving 9 bases unmatched. CDR1 is MNHNY, CDR2 SVGAGI, per germline (reference sequence). The CDR3 contains 14 residues. Authors' data handling: Estimation of nucleated cell counts relied on the amplification of reference gene primers. Sequenced by immunoSEQ multiplex PCR; TCRdb stores in-frame clones only, minus some. Clonal size and the V and J genes are those of that table, whereas D and trimming came from the DNA. The sample holds roughly 300,000 clones, around 84% seen once. The Seattle site enrolled patients during active infection and followed them longitudinally.

Sequencing was performed on peripheral blood. The chain carries TRBV6-6 and TRBJ2-2; 8 bases match TRBD1. The origin of this receptor is a human donor with COVID-19, enrolled during active disease. The donor label of this sample is uncertain. The chain's CDR3 is CASSNRGVIGELFF. The CDR3 DNA follows: TGTGCCAGCTCCAACAGGGGGGTTATCGGGGAGCTGTTTTTT.